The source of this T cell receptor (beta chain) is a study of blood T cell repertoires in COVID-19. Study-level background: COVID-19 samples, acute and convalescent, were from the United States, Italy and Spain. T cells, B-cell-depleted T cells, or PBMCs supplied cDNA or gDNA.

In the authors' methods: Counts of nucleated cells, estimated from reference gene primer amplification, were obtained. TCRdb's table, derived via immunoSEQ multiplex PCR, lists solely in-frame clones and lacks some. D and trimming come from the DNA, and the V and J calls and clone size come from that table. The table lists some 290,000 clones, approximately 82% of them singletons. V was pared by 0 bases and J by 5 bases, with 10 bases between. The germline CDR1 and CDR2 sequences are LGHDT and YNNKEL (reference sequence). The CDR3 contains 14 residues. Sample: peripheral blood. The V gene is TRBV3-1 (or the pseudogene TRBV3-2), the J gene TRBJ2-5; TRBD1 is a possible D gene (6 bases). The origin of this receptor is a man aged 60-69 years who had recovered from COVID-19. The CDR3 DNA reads TGTGCCAGCAGCCAAGATGCAGGGGCGGAGACCCAGTACTTC. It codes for CASSQDAGAETQYF.